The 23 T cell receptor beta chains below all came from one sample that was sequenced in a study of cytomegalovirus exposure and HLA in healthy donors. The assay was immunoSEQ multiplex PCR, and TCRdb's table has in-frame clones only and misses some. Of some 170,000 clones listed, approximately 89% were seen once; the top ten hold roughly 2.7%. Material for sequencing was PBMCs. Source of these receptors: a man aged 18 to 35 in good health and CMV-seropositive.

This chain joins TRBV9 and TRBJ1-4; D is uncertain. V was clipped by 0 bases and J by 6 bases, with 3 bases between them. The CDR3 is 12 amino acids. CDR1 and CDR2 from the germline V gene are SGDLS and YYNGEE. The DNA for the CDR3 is TGTGCCAGCAGCGTAGGAGATGAAAAACTGTTTTTT. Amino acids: CASSVGDEKLFF.

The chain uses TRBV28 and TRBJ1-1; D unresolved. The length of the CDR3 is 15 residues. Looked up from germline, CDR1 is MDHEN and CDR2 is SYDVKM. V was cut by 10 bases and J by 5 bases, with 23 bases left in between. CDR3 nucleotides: TGTGCCACCCGAGGGCACGTTCCCATTTATACTGAAGCTTTCTTT. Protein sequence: CATRGHVPIYTEAFF.

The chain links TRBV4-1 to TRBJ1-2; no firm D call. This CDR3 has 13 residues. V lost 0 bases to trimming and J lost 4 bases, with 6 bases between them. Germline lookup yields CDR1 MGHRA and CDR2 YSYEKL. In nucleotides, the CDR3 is TGCGCCAGCAGCCAAGATGCGCTCTATGGCTACACCTTC. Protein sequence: CASSQDALYGYTF.

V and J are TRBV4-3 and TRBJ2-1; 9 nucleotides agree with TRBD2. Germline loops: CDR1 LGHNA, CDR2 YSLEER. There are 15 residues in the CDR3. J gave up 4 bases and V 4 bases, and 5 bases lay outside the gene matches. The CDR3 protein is CASSPLAGSYNEQFF. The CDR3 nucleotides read TGCGCCAGCAGCCCCCTAGCGGGGTCGTACAATGAGCAGTTCTTC.

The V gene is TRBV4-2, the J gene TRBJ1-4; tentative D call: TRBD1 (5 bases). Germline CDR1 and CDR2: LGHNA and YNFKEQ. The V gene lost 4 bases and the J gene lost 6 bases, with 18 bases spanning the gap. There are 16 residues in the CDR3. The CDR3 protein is CASSRGNAGRDEKLFF. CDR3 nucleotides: TGTGCCAGCAGCCGCGGGAATGCGGGGCGGGATGAAAAACTGTTTTTT.

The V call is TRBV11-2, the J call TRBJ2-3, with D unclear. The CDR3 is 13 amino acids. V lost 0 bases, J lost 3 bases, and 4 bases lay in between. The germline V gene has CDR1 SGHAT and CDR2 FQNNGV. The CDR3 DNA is TGTGCCAGCAGCTTAGACCGGACAGATACGCAGTATTTT. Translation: CASSLDRTDTQYF. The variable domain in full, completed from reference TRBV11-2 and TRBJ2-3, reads EAGVAQSPRYKIIEKRQSVAFWCNPISGHATLYWYQQILGQGPKLLIQFQNNGVVDDSQLPKDRFSAERLKGVDSTLKIQPAKLEDSAVYLCASSLDRTDTQYFGPGTRLTVL.

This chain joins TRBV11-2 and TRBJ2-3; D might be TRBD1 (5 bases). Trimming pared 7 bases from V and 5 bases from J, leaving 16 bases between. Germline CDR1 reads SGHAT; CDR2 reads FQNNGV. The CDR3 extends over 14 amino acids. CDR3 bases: TGTGCCAGCAAGCAGGGATTATTCGGAGATACGCAGTATTTT. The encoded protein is CASKQGLFGDTQYF.

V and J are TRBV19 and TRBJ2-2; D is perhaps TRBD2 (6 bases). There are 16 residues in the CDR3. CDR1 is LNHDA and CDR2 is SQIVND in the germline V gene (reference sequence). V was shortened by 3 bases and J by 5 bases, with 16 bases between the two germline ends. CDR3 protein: CASSIAGTRGTGELFF. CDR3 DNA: TGTGCCAGTAGTATCGCCGGGACCCGGGGGACCGGGGAGCTGTTTTTT.

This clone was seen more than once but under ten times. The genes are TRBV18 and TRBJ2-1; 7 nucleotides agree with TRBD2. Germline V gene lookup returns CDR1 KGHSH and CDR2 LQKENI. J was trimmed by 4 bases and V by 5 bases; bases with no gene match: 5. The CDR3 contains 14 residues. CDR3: CASSRAGEYNEQFF. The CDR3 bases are TGTGCCAGCTCAAGGGCGGGAGAGTACAATGAGCAGTTCTTC.

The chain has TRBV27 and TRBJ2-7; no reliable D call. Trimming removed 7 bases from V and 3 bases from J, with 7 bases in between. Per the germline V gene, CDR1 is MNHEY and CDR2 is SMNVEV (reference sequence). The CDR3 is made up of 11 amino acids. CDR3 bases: TGTGCCAGCATTAGAAGCTACGAGCAGTACTTC. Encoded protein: CASIRSYEQYF.

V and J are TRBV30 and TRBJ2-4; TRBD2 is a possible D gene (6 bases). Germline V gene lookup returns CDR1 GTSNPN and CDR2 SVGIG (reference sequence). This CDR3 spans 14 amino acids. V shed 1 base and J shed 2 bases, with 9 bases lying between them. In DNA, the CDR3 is TGTGCCTGGAGTGGTGCGGGGTCCAAAAACATTCAGTACTTC. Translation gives CAWSGAGSKNIQYF.

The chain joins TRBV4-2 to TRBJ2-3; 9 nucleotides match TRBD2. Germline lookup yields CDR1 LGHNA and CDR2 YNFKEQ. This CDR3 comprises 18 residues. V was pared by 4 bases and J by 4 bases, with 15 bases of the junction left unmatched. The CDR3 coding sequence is TGTGCCAGCAGCCTACCAGGGATTAGCGGGAGTGGGGCAGATACGCAGTATTTT. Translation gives CASSLPGISGSGADTQYF.

The CDR3 region has the DNA TGTGCCAGCAGTCTCCGGGACAGGACGGAGACCCAGTACTTC. Its protein product is CASSLRDRTETQYF. The chain combines TRBV27 with TRBJ2-5; 8 nucleotides agree with TRBD1. Losses at the gene ends were 5 bases for V and 5 bases for J; bases not matched to a gene: 7. CDR1 is MNHEY, CDR2 SMNVEV, per germline (reference sequence). The CDR3 extends over 14 amino acids.

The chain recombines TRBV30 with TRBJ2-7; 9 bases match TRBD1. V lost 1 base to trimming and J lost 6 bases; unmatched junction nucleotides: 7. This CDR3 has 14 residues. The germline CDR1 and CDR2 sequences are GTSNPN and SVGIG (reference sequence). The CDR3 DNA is TGTGCCTGGAGTGCGGGGACAGGGATTGTCGAGCAGTACTTC. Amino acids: CAWSAGTGIVEQYF. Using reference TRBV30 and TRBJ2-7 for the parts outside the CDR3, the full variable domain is SQTIHQWPATLVQPVGSPLSLECTVEGTSNPNLYWYRQAAGRGLQLLFYSVGIGQISSEVPQNLSASRPQDRQFILSSKKLLLSDSGFYLCAWSAGTGIVEQYFGPGTRLTVT.

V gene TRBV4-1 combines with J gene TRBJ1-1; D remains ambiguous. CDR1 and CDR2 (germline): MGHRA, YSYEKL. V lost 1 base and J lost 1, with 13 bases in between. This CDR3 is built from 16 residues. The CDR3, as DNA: TGCGCCAGCAGCCAAGTCCCCGGGTTATCGAACACTGAAGCTTTCTTT. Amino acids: CASSQVPGLSNTEAFF.

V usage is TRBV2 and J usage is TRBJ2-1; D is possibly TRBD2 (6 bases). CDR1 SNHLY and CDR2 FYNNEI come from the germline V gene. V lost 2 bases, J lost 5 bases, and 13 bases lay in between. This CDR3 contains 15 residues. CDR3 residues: CASSEPATGDNEQFF. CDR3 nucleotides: TGTGCCAGCAGTGAACCGGCTACGGGGGACAATGAGCAGTTCTTC.

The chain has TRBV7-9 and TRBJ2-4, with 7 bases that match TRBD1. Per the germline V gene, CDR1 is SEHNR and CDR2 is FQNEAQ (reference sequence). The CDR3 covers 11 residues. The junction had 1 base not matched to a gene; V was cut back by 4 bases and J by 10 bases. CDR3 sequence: CASSSQGIQYF. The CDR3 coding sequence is TGTGCCAGCAGCTCACAGGGGATTCAGTACTTC.

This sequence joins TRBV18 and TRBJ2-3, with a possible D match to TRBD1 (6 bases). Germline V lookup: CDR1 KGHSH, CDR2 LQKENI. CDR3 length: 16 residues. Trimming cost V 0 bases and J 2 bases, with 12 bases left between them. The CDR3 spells CASSPPRTALTDTQYF. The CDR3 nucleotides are TGTGCCAGCTCACCACCGAGGACAGCCCTCACAGATACGCAGTATTTT.

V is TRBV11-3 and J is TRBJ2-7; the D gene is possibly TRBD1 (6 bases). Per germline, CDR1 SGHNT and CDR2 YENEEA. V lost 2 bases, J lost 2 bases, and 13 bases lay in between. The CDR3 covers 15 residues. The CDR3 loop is CASSLNWDTAYEQYF. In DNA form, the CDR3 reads TGTGCCAGCAGCTTAAATTGGGACACAGCCTACGAGCAGTACTTC. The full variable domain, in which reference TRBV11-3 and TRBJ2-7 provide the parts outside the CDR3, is EAGVVQSPRYKIIEKKQPVAFWCNPISGHNTLYWYLQNLGQGPELLIRYENEEAVDDSQLPKDRFSAERLKGVDSTLKIQPAELGDSAVYLCASSLNWDTAYEQYFGPGTRLTVT.

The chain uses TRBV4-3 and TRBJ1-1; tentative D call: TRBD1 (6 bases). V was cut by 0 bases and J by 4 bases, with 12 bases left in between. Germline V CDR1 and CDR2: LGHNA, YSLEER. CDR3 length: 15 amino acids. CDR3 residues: CASSQDWTDSTEAFF. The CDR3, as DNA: TGCGCCAGCAGCCAAGATTGGACAGATTCCACTGAAGCTTTCTTT.

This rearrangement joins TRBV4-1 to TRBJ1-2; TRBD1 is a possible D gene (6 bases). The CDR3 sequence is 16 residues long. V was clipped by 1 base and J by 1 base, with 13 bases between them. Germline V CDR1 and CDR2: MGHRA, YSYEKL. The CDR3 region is CASSQVRQARNYGYTF. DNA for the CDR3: TGCGCCAGCAGCCAAGTTAGACAGGCCCGTAACTATGGCTACACCTTC.

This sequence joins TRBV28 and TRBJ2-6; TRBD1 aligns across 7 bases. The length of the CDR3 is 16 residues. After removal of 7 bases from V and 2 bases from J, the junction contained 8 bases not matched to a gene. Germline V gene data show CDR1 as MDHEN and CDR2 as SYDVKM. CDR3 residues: CASTWIGGTGANVLTF. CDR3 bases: TGTGCCAGCACCTGGATAGGGGGCACTGGGGCCAACGTCCTGACTTTC.

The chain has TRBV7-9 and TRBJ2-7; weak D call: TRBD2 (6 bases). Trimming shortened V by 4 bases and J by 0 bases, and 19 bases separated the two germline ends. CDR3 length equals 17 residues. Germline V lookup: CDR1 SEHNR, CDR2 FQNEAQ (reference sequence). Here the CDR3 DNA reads TGTGCCAGCAGCTCAATCCCCTTAGCGGTCAGCTCCTACGAGCAGTACTTC. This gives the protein CASSSIPLAVSSYEQYF. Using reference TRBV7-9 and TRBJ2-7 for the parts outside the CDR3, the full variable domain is DTGVSQNPRHKITKRGQNVTFRCDPISEHNRLYWYRQTLGQGPEFLTYFQNEAQLEKSRLLSDRFSAERPKGSFSTLEIQRTEQGDSAMYLCASSSIPLAVSSYEQYFGPGTRLTVT.